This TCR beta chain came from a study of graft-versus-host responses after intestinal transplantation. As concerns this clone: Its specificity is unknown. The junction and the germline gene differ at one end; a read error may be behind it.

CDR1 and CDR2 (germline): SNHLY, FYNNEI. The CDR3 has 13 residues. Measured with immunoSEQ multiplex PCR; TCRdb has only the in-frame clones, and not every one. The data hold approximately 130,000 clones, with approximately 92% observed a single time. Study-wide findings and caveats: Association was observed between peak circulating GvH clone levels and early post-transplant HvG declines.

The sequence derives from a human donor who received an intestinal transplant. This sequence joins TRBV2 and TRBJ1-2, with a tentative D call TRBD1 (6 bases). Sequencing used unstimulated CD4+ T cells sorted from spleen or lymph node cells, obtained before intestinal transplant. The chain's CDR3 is CASSEDRNYGYTF. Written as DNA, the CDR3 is TGTGCCAGCAGCGAAGACAGGAATTATGGCTACACCTTC.